One and the same sample provided the 22 T cell receptor beta chains below, sequenced in a study of cytomegalovirus exposure and HLA in healthy donors. Primers included in the PCR were 60 Vbeta and 13 Jbeta primers. Profiled with immunoSEQ multiplex PCR; TCRdb holds only in-frame clones, not every one. Altogether 100,000 to 150,000 clones are present, 70% to 80% being singletons, with the ten largest covering about 7.8%. Source material: PBMCs. All receptors come from a woman in her 40s in good health and CMV-seropositive.

The J gene is TRBJ2-7, the V gene TRBV25-1; D possibly corresponds to TRBD1 (7 bases). Germline V gives CDR1 MGHDK, CDR2 SYGVNS. V lost 7 bases and J lost 2, with 15 bases in between. The CDR3 length is 14 residues. The chain's CDR3 is CASTPTGTAYEQYF. In DNA, the CDR3 is TGTGCCAGCACCCCGACAGGGACTGCCTACGAGCAGTACTTC.

The CDR3 sequence: CASSKGGLGNQPQHF. The CDR3 nucleotides are TGTGCCAGCAGTAAGGGGGGGTTAGGCAATCAGCCCCAGCATTTT. The chain recombines TRBV2 with TRBJ1-5; D may be TRBD1 (6 bases). The CDR3 has 15 residues. With 5 bases removed from V and 2 bases from J, the gap between germline ends came to 13 bases. Germline V gene sequence: CDR1 SNHLY, CDR2 FYNNEI.

The V gene is TRBV4-3, the J gene TRBJ2-3, with D possibly matching TRBD2 (6 bases). Per the germline V gene, CDR1 is LGHNA and CDR2 is YSLEER. Between the trimmed V and J ends, which lost 0 bases and 0 bases, there was a span of 10 bases. The CDR3 is made up of 16 amino acids. The CDR3 spells CASSQDGLTSTDTQYF. Written as DNA, the CDR3 is TGCGCCAGCAGCCAAGACGGACTAACTAGCACAGATACGCAGTATTTT.

The V and J genes are TRBV27 and TRBJ2-7; 8 nucleotides line up with TRBD2. CDR1 and CDR2 (germline): MNHEY, SMNVEV (reference sequence). J gave up 2 bases and V 7 bases, and 10 bases lay outside the gene matches. This CDR3 comprises 15 residues. CDR3 amino acids: CASTQAGAPAYEQYF. The CDR3 nucleotides read TGTGCCAGCACTCAAGCGGGGGCTCCCGCCTACGAGCAGTACTTC.

The chain links TRBV6-4 to TRBJ2-7; no clear D. Germline CDR1 reads MRHNA; CDR2 reads SNTAGT. The CDR3 is 11 residues long. V was shortened by 2 bases and J by 7 bases, with 6 bases between the two germline ends. The CDR3 nucleotides read TGTGCCAGCAGTGACGAGTTTGAGCAGTACTTC. Its protein is CASSDEFEQYF.

The V and J genes are TRBV7-9 and TRBJ1-2; 9 positions agree with TRBD1. CDR1 SEHNR and CDR2 FQNEAQ come from the germline V gene (reference sequence). Losses at the gene ends were 4 bases for V and 6 bases for J; bases not matched to a gene: 12. This CDR3 spans 16 amino acids. CDR3 residues: CASSSHGTQGADGYTF. Written as DNA, the CDR3 is TGTGCCAGCAGCTCTCATGGTACACAGGGGGCGGATGGCTACACCTTC.

The V and J genes are TRBV2 and TRBJ1-3; 9 bases are shared with TRBD1. The CDR3 loop spans 16 amino acids. With 8 bases clipped from V and 4 bases from J, the junction kept 12 bases outside the gene matches. Germline V lookup: CDR1 SNHLY, CDR2 FYNNEI. CDR3 protein: CASFPLQGARGNTIYF. The CDR3 nucleotides read TGTGCCAGCTTTCCCTTACAGGGGGCGCGCGGAAACACCATATATTTT.

The V call is TRBV5-7, the J call TRBJ2-2; the match to TRBD2 covers 8 bases. TRBV5-7 is filed as an ORF, its function uncertain. This CDR3 has 17 amino acids. Trimming cost V 0 bases and J 0 bases; bases outside gene matches: 4. DNA of the CDR3: TGTGCCAGCAGCTTGGATTTAGCGGGAACGAACACCGGGGAGCTGTTTTTT. Amino acids: CASSLDLAGTNTGELFF.

This clone was counted once. The V and J genes are TRBV6-5 and TRBJ1-5, with 9 nucleotides matching TRBD1. CDR3 size: 16 residues. Trimming took 0 bases from V and 6 from J; bases not matched to a gene: 6. Germline CDR1 and CDR2: MNHEY and SVGAGI. The chain's CDR3 is CASSYSRTGAGQPQHF. CDR3 bases: TGTGCCAGCAGTTACTCAAGGACAGGGGCCGGTCAGCCCCAGCATTTT.

This clone was seen only once. This chain links TRBV20-1 with TRBJ1-2; a possible D gene is TRBD1 (6 bases). The V end lost 4 bases, the J end lost 10 bases, and 13 bases lay between the germline ends. From germline, CDR1 is DFQATT and CDR2 SNEGSKA (reference sequence). CDR3 length equals 11 residues. The CDR3 sequence: CSAIDRINYTF. In nucleotides, the CDR3 is TGCAGTGCTATCGACAGGATCAACTACACCTTC.

On this clone itself: The sample contains more than one DNA sequence encoding this CDR3. V usage is TRBV5-1 and J usage is TRBJ1-5; possibly TRBD1 for D (6 bases). Germline V gene data show CDR1 as SGHRS and CDR2 as YFSETQ. There are 14 residues in the CDR3. Between the trimmed V and J ends, which lost 0 bases and 4 bases, there was a span of 8 bases. The CDR3 DNA is TGCGCCAGCAGCTTGGACACAGGGAATCAGCCCCAGCATTTT. Its protein product is CASSLDTGNQPQHF.

The chain is built from TRBV15 and TRBJ1-1; 7 positions agree with TRBD1. The CDR3 is 14 amino acids. Germline CDR1 LNHNV, CDR2 YYDKDF (reference sequence). V lost 6 bases, J lost 1 base, and 5 bases stayed unmatched. CDR3 loop: CATRGTATNTEAFF. CDR3 DNA: TGTGCCACCAGGGGGACAGCGACGAACACTGAAGCTTTCTTT.

This rearrangement joins TRBV19 to TRBJ1-1; D call uncertain. The germline gives CDR1 LNHDA, CDR2 SQIVND (reference sequence). The ends were cut back, 7 bases at V and 3 bases at J, with 6 bases in the middle. The CDR3 is 11 residues long. The chain's CDR3 is CASIEDTEAFF. Written as DNA, the CDR3 is TGTGCCAGTATAGAGGACACTGAAGCTTTCTTT.

The chain employs TRBV6-5 and TRBJ1-2; a weak D match, TRBD1 (6 bases). The germline V and J ends were trimmed by 5 bases and 1 base, with 14 bases remaining between them. The germline V gene encodes CDR1 MNHEY and CDR2 SVGAGI. The CDR3 sequence is 15 residues long. The CDR3, as DNA: TGTGCCAGCAGTCTGAACGGACAGCTTAACTATGGCTACACCTTC. It yields the protein CASSLNGQLNYGYTF.

This clone was counted a few times. V gene TRBV19 combines with J gene TRBJ1-5; 8 bases match TRBD1. J lost 6 bases, V lost 5 bases, and 9 bases had no gene match. CDR3 length equals 15 residues. Germline V gene lookup returns CDR1 LNHDA and CDR2 SQIVND (reference sequence). CDR3 sequence (DNA): TGTGCCAGTAGTCCCCGACAGGGGTTGGTTCAGCCCCAGCATTTT. Encoded protein: CASSPRQGLVQPQHF.

The rearrangement joins TRBV29-1 to TRBJ1-2; no definite D call. The CDR3 runs to 13 residues. Germline CDR1 is SQVTM and CDR2 is ANQGSEA. V lost 4 bases to trimming and J lost 3 bases, with 12 bases between them. This CDR3 reads CSVGRNEDYGYTF. The DNA for the CDR3 is TGCAGCGTTGGGAGAAATGAGGACTATGGCTACACCTTC.

This clone was found many times. This chain uses TRBV19 with TRBJ1-1; 10 nucleotides align to TRBD1. The CDR3 is 13 amino acids. Trimming removed 8 bases from V and 1 base from J; junction bases left unmatched: 1. Germline CDR1 reads LNHDA; CDR2 reads SQIVND (reference sequence). This CDR3 is CASRTGGNTEAFF. The CDR3 nucleotides are TGTGCCAGTCGGACAGGGGGGAACACTGAAGCTTTCTTT.

This clone was observed a handful of times. This chain uses TRBV18 with TRBJ1-1, with TRBD1 matching 8 bases. The CDR3 loop spans 15 amino acids. With 5 bases clipped from V and 5 bases from J, the junction kept 10 bases outside the gene matches. From germline, CDR1 is KGHSH and CDR2 LQKENI. The CDR3 here is CASSIRQGRGTEAFF. For the CDR3, the DNA is TGTGCCAGCTCAATTAGACAGGGGCGCGGGACTGAAGCTTTCTTT.

In this sample, this clone turned up many times. The V gene is TRBV2, the J gene TRBJ2-3, with D hard to call. Germline V gene data show CDR1 as SNHLY and CDR2 as FYNNEI. The CDR3 has 15 residues. V lost 6 bases and J lost 1, with 14 bases in between. The CDR3 sequence: CASSPTLGGTDTQYF. Written as DNA, the CDR3 is TGTGCCAGCAGCCCGACACTGGGTGGCACAGATACGCAGTATTTT. Full variable domain (outside the CDR3, taken from reference TRBV2 and TRBJ2-3): EPEVTQTPSHQVTQMGQEVILRCVPISNHLYFYWYRQILGQKVEFLVSFYNNEISEKSEIFDDQFSVERPDGSNFTLKIRSTKLEDSAMYFCASSPTLGGTDTQYFGPGTRLTVL.

This chain links TRBV19 with TRBJ1-1; the match to TRBD1 covers 7 bases. The CDR3 extends over 13 amino acids. The V segment lost 4 bases and the J segment 4 bases; nucleotides outside the gene matches: 3. Germline V CDR1 and CDR2: LNHDA, SQIVND (reference sequence). The CDR3 loop is CASSNPGGTEAFF. The CDR3 bases are TGTGCCAGTAGTAACCCAGGGGGCACTGAAGCTTTCTTT.

The V call is TRBV5-1, the J call TRBJ2-3; D might be TRBD2 (6 bases). V was cut by 4 bases and J by 2 bases, with 11 bases left in between. The CDR3 covers 14 residues. The V gene's germline CDR1 is SGHRS and CDR2 YFSETQ. The DNA for the CDR3 is TGCGCCAGCAGCACGGGGGAATCCACAGATACGCAGTATTTT. It codes for CASSTGESTDTQYF.

The chain links TRBV2 to TRBJ2-7; 9 bases are a match to TRBD1. V lost 4 bases, J lost 5 bases, and 6 bases stayed unmatched. This CDR3 is built from 14 residues. Germline-derived CDR1 and CDR2 are SNHLY and FYNNEI. CDR3 in DNA: TGTGCCAGCAGTGCCGACAGGGGGGACGACGAGCAGTACTTC. Translated, it gives CASSADRGDDEQYF.